The sequence of this T cell receptor beta chain was determined in a study of T cell repertoires in cytomegalovirus infection. Study overall: Selected CMV epitopes included recently identified HLA-C-restricted ones as well as well-studied HLA-B-restricted ones. Evidence of both CMV infection and a matching HLA type came from public TCR beta signatures. Points from the study as a whole: In two of eight donors, the top clonotype was HLA-C-restricted CMV-specific.

In TCRdb, the reads were re-called with MiXCR into one record per CDR3 protein. The table has about 900,000 distinct CDR3 sequences, roughly 30% seen once. This clonotype was seen a handful of times. Its antigen is undetermined. The CDR3 runs to 14 residues. V was clipped by 3 bases and J by 3 bases, with 12 bases between them. Germline V CDR1 and CDR2: LNHDA, SQIVND (reference sequence). V usage is TRBV19 and J usage is TRBJ2-7; D gene uncertain. The source is a human donor in good health (CMV status not recorded). Some clones in this sample may be carry-over from other donors' samples. The sample consisted of cultured CD8+ T cells from PBMCs, taken from culture after CMV antigen stimulation. The CDR3 sequence is CASSMTWGNYEQYF. In nucleotides, the CDR3 is TGTGCCAGTAGTATGACTTGGGGAAACTACGAGCAGTACTTC.